The present entry profiles one TCR beta chain with its context. What it binds is unknown. This specimen comes from a study of STAT3 mutations in large granular lymphocyte leukemia. Study findings and constraints: All newly emerging clones after therapy were STAT3 wild type. In T-cell large granular lymphocyte leukemia, about half of patients showed multiple immunodominant subclonotypes. Samples missed the first appearance of the clone.

Trimming removed 10 bases from V and 4 bases from J, with 17 bases in between. Germline V gene sequence: CDR1 MNHEY, CDR2 SMNVEV (reference sequence). This CDR3 region has 14 residues. Profiled with immunoSEQ multiplex PCR; TCRdb holds only in-frame clones, not every one. The sample shows roughly 13,000 clones, roughly 90% of them seen only once. The chain links TRBV27 to TRBJ1-5; maybe TRBD1 (5 bases). The source material was peripheral blood mononuclear cells. The clonotype comes from a middle-aged man with T-cell large granular lymphocyte leukemia. Some clones in this sample may be carry-over from other donors' samples. CDR3 sequence reads: CAIGTGAWNQPQHF. The CDR3 region has the DNA TGTGCCATCGGCACCGGGGCTTGGAATCAGCCCCAGCATTTT.